This TCR beta chain was observed in a study of T cell responses to AZD1222 COVID-19 vaccine. General observations from the study: Breadth and depth of Spike-specific TCRs rose after two AZD1222 doses. Reports say nearly half of spike-specific TCRs go after unmutated variant regions. There were vaccine-associated CD4 TCRs across spike, dominant at 160-218 and 743-854. The sample set comprised mostly white British donors with more females, and clonal diversity was possibly underestimated.

V lost 0 bases and J lost 2, with 4 bases in between. The germline V gene has CDR1 MNHEY and CDR2 SVGAGI. The CDR3 covers 13 residues. Of note for this clone: Its specificity is not known.

The assay was immunoSEQ multiplex PCR, and TCRdb's table has in-frame clones only and misses some. In the table there are over 85,000 clones, 80% to 90% of which are singletons. The source is an adult who received the AZD1222 COVID-19 vaccine. The input for sequencing was peripheral blood, taken 28 days after the second AZD1222 dose. J is TRBJ1-2 and V is TRBV6-5; D call uncertain. As DNA, the CDR3 is TGTGCCAGCAGTTACTCGGGAAACTATGGCTACACCTTC. Residues: CASSYSGNYGYTF.